Listed below are T cell receptor beta chains from one sample, sequenced in a study of OX40 agonist ivuxolimab in advanced cancers. Using immunoSEQ multiplex PCR, the repertoire was profiled, and TCRdb retains in-frame clones only, with some absent. The data show almost 85,000 clones, around 94% seen once. Sequencing was performed on CD4+ or CD8+ T cells sorted from blood, taken in a trial of the OX40 agonist ivuxolimab. These receptors were taken from an adult with an advanced solid tumor such as melanoma, head and neck, liver or kidney cancer. CDR3s include the opening cysteine and the closing phenylalanine or tryptophan. D genes are given only for firm matches.

CDR3 protein: CASSYFPFTGTGSGELFF
V gene: TRBV27
D gene: TRBD1

CDR3 protein: CASSLVGGQGREAFF
V gene: TRBV7-9
D gene: TRBD1

CDR3 protein: CASLNLASYNEQFF
V gene: TRBV12-5
D gene: .

CDR3 protein: CASSLAGGPYEQYF
V gene: TRBV25-1
D gene: TRBD2

CDR3 protein: CASSQDGNPYGYTF
V gene: TRBV4-3
D gene: .

CDR3 protein: CASSPRTSGTSISYEQYF
V gene: TRBV5-1
D gene: TRBD2

CDR3 protein: CASSEASNSPLHF
V gene: TRBV7-9
D gene: .

CDR3 protein: CASSLYPAGPYEQYF
V gene: TRBV28
D gene: .

CDR3 protein: CASSVAAWADTQYF
V gene: TRBV9
D gene: .

CDR3 protein: CASSQGGRGLSSYEQYF
V gene: TRBV4-3
D gene: .

CDR3 protein: CASSRPGGGYQETQYF
V gene: TRBV4-2
D gene: .

CDR3 protein: CASSVGQGGIYEQYF
V gene: TRBV6-5
D gene: TRBD1

CDR3 protein: CSVGQGLYNYGYTF
V gene: TRBV29-1
D gene: .

CDR3 protein: CASSIGLQGYQETQYF
V gene: TRBV19
D gene: .

CDR3 protein: CAWTDSPETQYF
V gene: TRBV30
D gene: .